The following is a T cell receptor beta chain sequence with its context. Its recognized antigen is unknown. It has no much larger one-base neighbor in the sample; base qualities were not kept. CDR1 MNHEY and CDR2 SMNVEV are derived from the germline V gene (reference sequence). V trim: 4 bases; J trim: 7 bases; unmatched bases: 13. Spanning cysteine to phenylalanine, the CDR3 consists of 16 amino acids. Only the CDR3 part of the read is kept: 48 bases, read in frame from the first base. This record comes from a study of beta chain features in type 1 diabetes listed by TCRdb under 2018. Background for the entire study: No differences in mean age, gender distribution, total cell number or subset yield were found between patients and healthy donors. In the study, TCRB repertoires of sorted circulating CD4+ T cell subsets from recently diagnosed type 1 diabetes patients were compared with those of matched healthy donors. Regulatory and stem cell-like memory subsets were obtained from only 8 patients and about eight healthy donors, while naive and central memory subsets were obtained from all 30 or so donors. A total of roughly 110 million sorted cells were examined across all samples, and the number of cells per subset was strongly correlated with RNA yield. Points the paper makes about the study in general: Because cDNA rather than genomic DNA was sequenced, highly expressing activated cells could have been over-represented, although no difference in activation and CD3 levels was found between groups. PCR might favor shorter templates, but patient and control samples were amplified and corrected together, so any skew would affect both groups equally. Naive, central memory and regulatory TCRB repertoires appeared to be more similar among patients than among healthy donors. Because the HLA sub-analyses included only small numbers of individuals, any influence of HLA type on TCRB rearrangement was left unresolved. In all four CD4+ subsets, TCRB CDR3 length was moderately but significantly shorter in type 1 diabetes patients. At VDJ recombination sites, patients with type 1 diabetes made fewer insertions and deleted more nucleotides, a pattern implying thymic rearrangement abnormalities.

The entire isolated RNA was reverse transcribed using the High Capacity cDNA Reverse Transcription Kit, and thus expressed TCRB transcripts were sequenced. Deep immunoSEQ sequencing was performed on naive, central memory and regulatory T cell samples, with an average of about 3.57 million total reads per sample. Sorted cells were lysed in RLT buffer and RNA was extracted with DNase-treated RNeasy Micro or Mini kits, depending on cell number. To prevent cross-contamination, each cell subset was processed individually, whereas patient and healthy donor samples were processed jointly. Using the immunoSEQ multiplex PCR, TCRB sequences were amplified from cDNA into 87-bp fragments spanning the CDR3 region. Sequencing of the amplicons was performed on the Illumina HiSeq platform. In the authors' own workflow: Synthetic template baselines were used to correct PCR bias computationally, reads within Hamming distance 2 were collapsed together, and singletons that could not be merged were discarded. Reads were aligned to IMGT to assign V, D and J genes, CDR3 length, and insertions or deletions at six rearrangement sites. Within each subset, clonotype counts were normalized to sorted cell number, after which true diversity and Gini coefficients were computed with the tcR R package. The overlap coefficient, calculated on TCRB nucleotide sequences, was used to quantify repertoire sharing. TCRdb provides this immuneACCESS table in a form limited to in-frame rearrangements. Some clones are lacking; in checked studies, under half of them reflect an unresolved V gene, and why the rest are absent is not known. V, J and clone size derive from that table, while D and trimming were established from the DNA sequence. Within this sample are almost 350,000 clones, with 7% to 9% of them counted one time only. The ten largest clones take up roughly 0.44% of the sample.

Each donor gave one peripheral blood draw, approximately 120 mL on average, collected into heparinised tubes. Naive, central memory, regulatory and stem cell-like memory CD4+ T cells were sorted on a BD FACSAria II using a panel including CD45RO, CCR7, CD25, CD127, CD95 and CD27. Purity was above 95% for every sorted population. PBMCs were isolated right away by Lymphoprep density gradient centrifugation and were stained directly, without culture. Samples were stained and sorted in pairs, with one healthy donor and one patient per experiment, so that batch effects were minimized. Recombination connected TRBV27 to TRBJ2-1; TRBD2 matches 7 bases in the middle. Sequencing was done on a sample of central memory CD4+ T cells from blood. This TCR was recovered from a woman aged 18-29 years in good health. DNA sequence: TGTGCCAGCAGTTCCACCTTTGCGGGAGAGTGGAATGAGCAGTTCTTC. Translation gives CASSSTFAGEWNEQFF.